A selection of T cell receptor beta chains follows, all from one sample in a study of cytomegalovirus exposure and HLA in healthy donors. The table came from immunoSEQ multiplex PCR; TCRdb's copy has only in-frame clones and leaves some out. The table shows fewer than 140,000 clones, with around three quarters occurring only once. The sequencing input was PBMCs. The receptor source for this set is a woman in her fifties or sixties in good health and CMV-seropositive. Both conserved end residues are part of each CDR3. The D gene is left open where the match is weak. Clone size is stated in some rows and not others, as once, few, many or a class when expanded.

CDR3: CASSLRYATDQAFF
DNA: TGTGCCAGCAGCTTAAGGTACGCAACAGATCAAGCTTTCTTT
J: TRBJ1-1
V: TRBV7-2
D: NA
size: NA

CDR3: CAISGKGLAGYNEQFF
DNA: TGTGCCATCAGTGGGAAGGGACTAGCGGGGTACAATGAGCAGTTCTTC
J: TRBJ2-1
V: TRBV10-3
D: TRBD2
size: many

CDR3: CASSIGDFRAEAFF
DNA: TGTGCCAGCTCTATTGGGGACTTCCGAGCTGAAGCTTTCTTT
J: TRBJ1-1
V: TRBV27
D: NA
size: NA

CDR3: CASSLLGVRYEQYF
DNA: TGTGCCAGCAGCTTACTAGGGGTACGCTACGAGCAGTACTTC
J: TRBJ2-7
V: TRBV11-1
D: NA
size: NA

CDR3: CASSLAGAEGSPLHF
DNA: TGTGCCAGCAGCTTGGCTGGAGCAGAAGGATCACCCCTCCACTTT
J: TRBJ1-6
V: TRBV5-4
D: NA
size: few

CDR3: CASSHDRTGEKLFF
DNA: TGTGCCAGCTCACACGACAGGACGGGGGAAAAACTGTTTTTT
J: TRBJ1-4
V: TRBV18
D: NA
size: NA

CDR3: CSAAGDSYTGELFF
DNA: TGCAGCGCTGCAGGGGACAGCTACACCGGGGAGCTGTTTTTT
J: TRBJ2-2
V: TRBV29-1
D: TRBD1
size: NA

CDR3: CASRTLLSSGNTIYF
DNA: TGTGCCAGCAGAACCCTCCTTAGCTCTGGAAACACCATATATTTT
J: TRBJ1-3
V: TRBV6-1
D: NA
size: few

CDR3: CASSKSTDYGYTF
DNA: TGTGCCAGCAGTAAGTCGACAGACTATGGCTACACCTTC
J: TRBJ1-2
V: TRBV2
D: NA
size: NA

CDR3: CASSFPMEGAGGFNEQYF
DNA: TGTGCCAGCAGCTTCCCTATGGAAGGAGCGGGGGGGTTCAACGAGCAGTACTTC
J: TRBJ2-7
V: TRBV11-2
D: TRBD2
size: NA

CDR3: CAIRGGLFQRRNKGMSSYNEQFF
DNA: TGTGCCATCAGGGGGGGACTATTCCAAAGGAGGAACAAGGGGATGAGCTCCTACAATGAGCAGTTCTTC
J: TRBJ2-1
V: TRBV10-3
D: TRBD2
size: NA